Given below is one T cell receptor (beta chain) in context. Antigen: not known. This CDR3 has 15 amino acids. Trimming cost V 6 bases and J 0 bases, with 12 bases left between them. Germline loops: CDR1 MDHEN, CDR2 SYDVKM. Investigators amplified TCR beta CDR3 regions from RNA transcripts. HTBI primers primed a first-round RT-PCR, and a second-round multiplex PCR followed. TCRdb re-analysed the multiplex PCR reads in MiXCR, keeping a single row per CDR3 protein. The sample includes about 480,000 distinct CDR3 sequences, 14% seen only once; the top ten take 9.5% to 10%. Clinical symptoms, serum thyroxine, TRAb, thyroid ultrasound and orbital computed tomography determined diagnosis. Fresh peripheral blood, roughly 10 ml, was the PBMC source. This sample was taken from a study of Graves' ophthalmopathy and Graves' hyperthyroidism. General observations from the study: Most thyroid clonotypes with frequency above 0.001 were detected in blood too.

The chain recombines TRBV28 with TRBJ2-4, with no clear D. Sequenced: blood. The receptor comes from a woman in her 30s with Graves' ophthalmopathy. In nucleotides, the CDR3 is TGTGCCAGCAGGAGGCCCCCGGGAGCCAAAAACATTCAGTACTTC. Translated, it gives CASRRPPGAKNIQYF.